Presented here are 30 T cell receptor beta chains from one specimen sequenced in a study of Graves' ophthalmopathy and Graves' hyperthyroidism (dated by TCRdb to 2016 to 2019). Sequencing was carried out with an Illumina HiSeq 2000. For repertoire sequencing, the TCR beta CDR3 regions were amplified from RNA transcripts. The first round of RT-PCR was done with HTBI primers and the Qiagen OneStep RT-PCR kit, and was followed by a second round of multiplex PCR, then size selection and purification. Clones were called with MiXCR by TCRdb after fastp trimmed the public reads at Q25, and only in-frame beta chains were retained. Rows are unified per CDR3 protein, each entry keeping the most common DNA and genes. This sample is represented by about 390,000 distinct CDR3 sequences; roughly a sixth of them were singletons. The leading ten clones occupy roughly 2.3% of the sample. Sequenced: peripheral blood. The receptors originated from an adult woman with stable Graves' hyperthyroidism.

The table lists this clonotype with many counts. The chain combines TRBV12-5 with TRBJ2-7; D might be TRBD2 (5 bases). The CDR3 extends over 15 amino acids. V was shortened by 2 bases and J by 3 bases, with 14 bases between the two germline ends. CDR1 is LGHNT, CDR2 FRNRAP, per germline. DNA for the CDR3: TGTGCTAGTGGTTTGTCTTGGATAGGGAGCTACGAGCAGTACTTC. It is translated as CASGLSWIGSYEQYF.

Worth noting for this clonotype: A junction boundary mismatches the germline segment, possibly from a read error. The V gene is TRBV12-5, the J gene TRBJ2-7; D might be TRBD2 (5 bases). From germline, CDR1 is LGHNT and CDR2 FRNRAP. The CDR3 is 15 residues long. CDR3: CVSGRGFTGSYEQYF. The CDR3 DNA follows: TGTGTTAGTGGCAGAGGGTTCACCGGGTCCTACGAGCAGTACTTC.

This clonotype has a count of ten or more. This rearrangement joins TRBV12-3 or TRBV12-4 to TRBJ2-4, with a tentative D call TRBD1 (6 bases). The CDR3 contains 16 residues. The V end lost 6 bases, the J end lost 3 bases, and 18 bases lay between the germline ends. CDR3: CASSQGTTLVKNIQYF. The CDR3 nucleotides are TGTGCCAGCAGCCAGGGGACAACCCTCGTCAAAAACATTCAGTACTTC.

Concerning this clonotype: This sequence may be a read error, since a much larger clone differs from it by one base. The chain joins TRBV7-3 to TRBJ1-1, with D perhaps TRBD1 (6 bases). The CDR3 is 14 amino acids. Looked up from germline, CDR1 is SGHTA and CDR2 is FQGTGA. The CDR3 sequence is CAGSFHGQHTEAFF. CDR3 sequence (DNA): TGTGCCGGCAGCTTCCATGGACAGCACACTGAAGCTTTCTTT. Full variable domain (outside the CDR3, taken from reference TRBV7-3 and TRBJ1-1): GAGVSQTPSNKVTEKGKYVELRCDPISGHTALYWYRQSLGQGPEFLIYFQGTGAADDSGLPNDRFFAVRPEGSVSTLKIQRTERGDSAVYLCAGSFHGQHTEAFFGQGTRLTVV.

This clonotype was seen once. The chain combines TRBV27 with TRBJ1-1, with D perhaps TRBD1 (5 bases). The ends were cut back, 8 bases at V and 0 bases at J, with 13 bases in the middle. The CDR3 is 14 amino acids. Germline assignment: CDR1 MNHEY and CDR2 SMNVEV (reference sequence). The CDR3 DNA follows: TGTGCCAGCGGACCGGCAGGGTTGAACACTGAAGCTTTCTTT. It is translated as CASGPAGLNTEAFF.

There are many counts of this clonotype. The V and J genes are TRBV19 and TRBJ1-5; the D is unclear. Between the trimmed V and J ends, which lost 5 bases and 0 bases, there was a span of 17 bases. This CDR3 is built from 17 residues. Per germline, CDR1 LNHDA and CDR2 SQIVND (reference sequence). The CDR3 protein is CASSHLRRDYSNQPQHF. The CDR3, as DNA: TGTGCCAGTAGTCACCTGCGGCGGGATTATAGCAATCAGCCCCAGCATTTT.

This clonotype was seen many times. For the CDR3, the DNA is TGTGCCAGTAGTATCGCGGACAGGGGGCTAGTGACCCAGTACTTC. Its protein is CASSIADRGLVTQYF. The chain has TRBV19 and TRBJ2-5; TRBD1 matches at 11 bases. After removal of 3 bases from V and 7 bases from J, the junction contained 7 bases not matched to a gene. CDR1 LNHDA and CDR2 SQIVND come from the germline V gene (reference sequence). The length of the CDR3 is 15 residues.

This clonotype was counted many times. This sequence joins TRBV20-1 and TRBJ1-5; D call uncertain. The germline CDR1 and CDR2 sequences are DFQATT and SNEGSKA (reference sequence). V dropped 6 bases and J dropped 0 bases, with 12 bases sitting between them. The CDR3 contains 14 residues. Here the CDR3 DNA reads TGCAGTGCCGAGCCAGGTAATAGCAATCAGCCCCAGCATTTT. Protein product: CSAEPGNSNQPQHF.

This clonotype was detected many times. The chain uses TRBV28 and TRBJ2-2; no clear D. Germline loops: CDR1 MDHEN, CDR2 SYDVKM. The length of the CDR3 is 15 residues. The germline V and J ends were trimmed by 5 bases and 0 bases, with 10 bases remaining between them. The CDR3 protein is CASSRRLANTGELFF. The CDR3 DNA sequence: TGTGCCAGCAGTCGCAGGCTAGCGAACACCGGGGAGCTGTTTTTT.

Only a few counts were recorded for this clonotype. V usage is TRBV5-5 and J usage is TRBJ2-7; D remains unclear. The CDR3 sequence is 13 residues long. Germline CDR1 and CDR2: SGHKS and YYEKEE (reference sequence). V lost 5 bases to trimming and J lost 1 base, with 10 bases between them. The CDR3 sequence: CASRRVGSYEQYF. The CDR3 DNA follows: TGTGCCAGCAGAAGGGTTGGGTCCTACGAGCAGTACTTC.

The gene calls are TRBV4-1 and TRBJ1-1; a weak D match, TRBD1 (6 bases). CDR1 and CDR2 (germline): MGHRA, YSYEKL. The CDR3 covers 16 residues. Trimming shortened V by 0 bases and J by 3 bases, and 14 bases separated the two germline ends. The CDR3 protein is CASSQDRGEGDTEAFF. DNA for the CDR3: TGCGCCAGCAGCCAAGATCGAGGGGAGGGGGACACTGAAGCTTTCTTT.

This clonotype was counted at least ten times. The V gene is TRBV20-1, the J gene TRBJ1-1; D gene uncertain. CDR1 DFQATT and CDR2 SNEGSKA come from the germline V gene (reference sequence). V was shortened by 0 bases and J by 4 bases, with 18 bases between the two germline ends. The CDR3 consists of 16 residues. The CDR3 loop reads CSARDRLRQWVTEAFF. The CDR3, as DNA: TGCAGTGCTAGAGATAGACTTCGGCAGTGGGTCACTGAAGCTTTCTTT.

At least ten counts were recorded for this clonotype. The chain couples TRBV9 to TRBJ2-4; D might be TRBD1 (6 bases). The CDR3 spans 15 residues. Germline CDR1 and CDR2: SGDLS and YYNGEE. The ends were cut back, 5 bases at V and 9 bases at J, with 21 bases in the middle. The CDR3 nucleotides read TGTGCCAGCAGGGTTCAGGGGCAACGGATACCCATTCAGTACTTC. Translating gives CASRVQGQRIPIQYF.

This clonotype was seen at least ten times. This chain connects TRBV4-3 to TRBJ2-7; possible D gene TRBD1, 6 bases. The CDR3 is 15 amino acids. The V end lost 4 bases, the J end lost 6 bases, and 19 bases lay between the germline ends. The germline gives CDR1 LGHNA, CDR2 YSLEER. This CDR3 reads CASSLTWDKVGEQYF. The CDR3 bases are TGCGCCAGCAGCCTGACCTGGGACAAGGTTGGCGAGCAGTACTTC.

A few counts support this clonotype. This rearrangement joins TRBV5-1 to TRBJ2-7; 14 nucleotides agree with TRBD2. The ends lost 5 bases at V and 3 bases at J; junction bases unmatched: 7. This CDR3 has 16 amino acids. Germline V gene lookup returns CDR1 SGHRS and CDR2 YFSETQ. In DNA form, the CDR3 reads TGCGCCAGCAGGCCGGGACTAGCGGGAGCGGGCTACGAGCAGTACTTC. Its protein product is CASRPGLAGAGYEQYF.

The CDR3 bases are TGCGCCAGCAGCCCACGGACTAGCGCCGACTACGAGCAGTACTTC. Translating gives CASSPRTSADYEQYF. The chain has TRBV4-1 and TRBJ2-7; 9 bases fit TRBD2. This CDR3 has 15 residues. J gave up 3 bases and V 4 bases, and 7 bases lay outside the gene matches. Germline assignment: CDR1 MGHRA and CDR2 YSYEKL.

This clonotype was observed many times. The rearrangement joins TRBV6-5 to TRBJ1-2, with no clear D. Germline CDR1 MNHEY, CDR2 SVGAGI. Deletions cut 6 bases from V and 4 bases from J, with 12 bases between. There are 13 residues in the CDR3. CDR3 residues: CASRITEPYGYTF. CDR3 DNA sequence: TGTGCCAGCAGAATCACAGAACCCTATGGCTACACCTTC.

This clonotype was counted between two and nine times. V and J are TRBV5-1 and TRBJ2-5; D not resolved. V lost 4 bases and J lost 4, with 11 bases in between. From germline, CDR1 is SGHRS and CDR2 YFSETQ. The CDR3 has 13 amino acids. The CDR3 region has the DNA TGCGCCAGCAGCCTCCCCTCCCGAGAGACCCAGTACTTC. Residues: CASSLPSRETQYF.

In this sample, this clonotype turned up many times. This chain connects TRBV6-6 to TRBJ2-7; a possible D gene is TRBD2 (6 bases). Germline V CDR1 and CDR2: MNHNY, SVGAGI (reference sequence). The CDR3 spans 14 residues. Trimming cost V 2 bases and J 0 bases, with 8 bases left between them. Here the CDR3 DNA reads TGTGCCAGCAGTTACCTTAGCGGCTCCTACGAGCAGTACTTC. Encoded protein: CASSYLSGSYEQYF.

This rearrangement joins TRBV28 to TRBJ1-1; tentatively, D is TRBD1 (5 bases). With 6 bases removed from V and 5 bases from J, the gap between germline ends came to 19 bases. Germline CDR1 MDHEN, CDR2 SYDVKM. The CDR3 runs 15 residues. The CDR3 sequence is CASSSPFSGRTEAFF. The CDR3 DNA follows: TGTGCCAGCAGCTCCCCCTTTTCAGGGAGGACTGAAGCTTTCTTT.

This clonotype was counted at least ten times. V and J are TRBV28 and TRBJ2-7; tentatively, D is TRBD1 or TRBD2 (5 bases each). Germline V gene data show CDR1 as MDHEN and CDR2 as SYDVKM. The CDR3 extends over 14 amino acids. V lost 3 bases and J lost 3, with 12 bases in between. The CDR3 sequence: CASSFRDEFYEQYF. CDR3 DNA: TGTGCCAGCAGTTTTAGGGACGAATTCTACGAGCAGTACTTC.

This clonotype was observed a handful of times. This chain uses TRBV10-3 with TRBJ2-5; 7 bases map to TRBD1. With 0 bases clipped from V and 2 bases from J, the junction kept 6 bases outside the gene matches. This CDR3 has 16 amino acids. Germline V lookup: CDR1 ENHRY, CDR2 SYGVKD. The CDR3 DNA follows: TGTGCCATCAGTGAGTCGTTAGGCAGGGGGCAAGAGACCCAGTACTTC. Protein product: CAISESLGRGQETQYF.

This clonotype was found many times. V is TRBV12-3 or TRBV12-4 and J is TRBJ2-7; TRBD1 is a possible D gene (6 bases). The CDR3 covers 14 residues. V gave up 5 bases and J gave up 0 bases, with 11 bases separating them. In DNA, the CDR3 is TGTGCCAGCAGTCCCGGGACATACTCCTACGAGCAGTACTTC. Its translation is CASSPGTYSYEQYF.

This clonotype was observed many times. The chain recombines TRBV12-3 or TRBV12-4 with TRBJ1-1; 8 nucleotides align to TRBD1. The CDR3 covers 11 residues. V lost 6 bases and J lost 12; bases outside the gene matches: 6. For the CDR3, the DNA is TGTGCCAGCAGCCGTGACAGGGGAACTTTCTTT. Translated, it gives CASSRDRGTFF.

The chain has TRBV29-1 and TRBJ1-2; no clear D gene. There are 13 residues in the CDR3. Germline assignment: CDR1 SQVTM and CDR2 ANQGSEA. The germline V and J ends were trimmed by 0 bases and 8 bases, with 13 bases remaining between them. DNA of the CDR3: TGCAGCGTTGAAGACCCGATCCCGACAGGCTACACCTTC. Its translation: CSVEDPIPTGYTF.

Many counts were recorded for this clonotype. CDR3 sequence reads: CAWNRLQGAEAFF. CDR3 in DNA: TGTGCCTGGAACCGATTACAGGGAGCCGAAGCTTTCTTT. The chain combines TRBV30 with TRBJ1-1; the D gene is possibly TRBD1 (6 bases). Germline-derived CDR1 and CDR2 are GTSNPN and SVGIG (reference sequence). CDR3 length equals 13 residues. V was shortened by 4 bases and J by 8 bases, with 17 bases between the two germline ends.

This clonotype was seen ten or more times. The rearrangement joins TRBV19 to TRBJ2-7; the match to TRBD2 covers 8 bases. The CDR3 is 13 amino acids. Trimming took 7 bases from V and 3 from J; bases not matched to a gene: 5. Germline loops: CDR1 LNHDA, CDR2 SQIVND (reference sequence). The CDR3 sequence is CASKPAGVYEQYF. CDR3 nucleotides: TGTGCCAGTAAACCAGCGGGAGTCTACGAGCAGTACTTC.

A note on this clonotype: Given a much more abundant clone one base away, this may be a read error. V usage is TRBV28 and J usage is TRBJ2-7; tentatively, D is TRBD1 or TRBD2 (5 bases each). The CDR3 consists of 18 residues. The V and J ends lost 5 bases and 2 bases respectively, with 25 bases between them. Germline V CDR1 and CDR2: MDHEN, SYDVKM. The DNA of the CDR3 is TGTGCCAGCAGTGCCCTAGGGTACTGGGGGAAAACGGCCTACGAGCAGTACTTC. Translated: CASSALGYWGKTAYEQYF.

This clonotype was counted ten times or more. The chain links TRBV20-1 to TRBJ2-5, with D perhaps TRBD2 (6 bases). The V end was cut by 0 bases, the J end by 2 bases, with 10 bases between. Germline assignment: CDR1 DFQATT and CDR2 SNEGSKA (reference sequence). This CDR3 region has 14 residues. CDR3: CSARDLSGQETQYF. The CDR3 DNA reads as TGCAGTGCTAGAGATCTAAGCGGGCAAGAGACCCAGTACTTC.

This clonotype showed up many times. The CDR3 sequence: CASSYEGWNTEAFF. CDR3 DNA: TGTGCCAGCAGTTACGAAGGCTGGAACACTGAAGCTTTCTTT. This chain joins TRBV6-2 or TRBV6-3 and TRBJ1-1; D ambiguous. There are 14 residues in the CDR3. Germline V gene lookup returns CDR1 MNHEY and CDR2 SVGEGT. The V and J ends lost 2 bases and 1 base respectively, with 8 bases between them.